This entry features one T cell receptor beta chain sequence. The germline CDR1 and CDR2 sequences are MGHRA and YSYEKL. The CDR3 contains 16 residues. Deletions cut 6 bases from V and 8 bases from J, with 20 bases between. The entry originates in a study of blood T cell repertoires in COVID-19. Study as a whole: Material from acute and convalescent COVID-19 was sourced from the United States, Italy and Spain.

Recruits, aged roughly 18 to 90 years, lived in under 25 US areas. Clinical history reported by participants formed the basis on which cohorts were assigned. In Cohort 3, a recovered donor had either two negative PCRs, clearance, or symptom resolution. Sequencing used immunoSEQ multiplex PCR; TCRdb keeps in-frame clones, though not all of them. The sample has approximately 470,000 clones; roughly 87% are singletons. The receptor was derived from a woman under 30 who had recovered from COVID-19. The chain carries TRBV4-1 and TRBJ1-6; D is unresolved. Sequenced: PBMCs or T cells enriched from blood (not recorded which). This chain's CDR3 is CASRPHRVRGDSPLHF. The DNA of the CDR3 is TGCGCCAGCAGACCCCATCGGGTCCGGGGAGATTCACCCCTCCACTTT.